The rows below give T cell receptor beta chains drawn from one sample of a study of blood T cell repertoires in COVID-19. Clones were sequenced by immunoSEQ multiplex PCR, and TCRdb holds only the in-frame ones, with some missing. In the table there are approximately 72,000 clones, 85% of which are singletons. Sequencing was performed on peripheral blood. The receptors shown here come from a man aged 45-60 years with acute or convalescent COVID-19. CDR3s include the opening cysteine and the closing phenylalanine or tryptophan. Fields, in order: V gene, clone size, J gene, D gene, CDR3 protein, CDR3 DNA. The D gene is left open where the match is weak. Some rows have no size entry. The others give once, few or many, or a class for an expanded clone.

TRBV3-1/TRBV3-2,.,TRBJ2-3,TRBD2,CASSQEGSGGWTDTQYF,TGTGCCAGCAGCCAAGAGGGGAGCGGGGGCTGGACAGATACGCAGTATTTT
TRBV5-4,.,TRBJ1-4,TRBD1,CASSLGGPGQNEKLFF,TGTGCCAGCAGCTTGGGGGGACCGGGACAGAATGAAAAACTGTTTTTT
TRBV29-1,once,TRBJ2-5,TRBD1,CSVMTGLETQYF,TGCAGCGTAATGACAGGGTTAGAGACCCAGTACTTC
TRBV9,few,TRBJ2-5,TRBD1,CASSADGQGKGETQYF,TGTGCCAGCAGCGCCGACGGACAGGGTAAAGGGGAGACCCAGTACTTC
TRBV10-1,.,TRBJ2-7,TRBD2,CASSESWGGDSYEQYF,TGCGCCAGCAGTGAGTCGTGGGGGGGGGATTCCTACGAGCAGTACTTC
TRBV5-1,few,TRBJ2-2,.,CASSRTGPSTGELFF,TGCGCCAGCAGCCGCACAGGGCCGAGCACCGGGGAGCTGTTTTTT
TRBV7-6,.,TRBJ2-7,TRBD2,CASSLGPGGDRTPYEQYF,TGTGCCAGCAGCTTAGGGCCCGGGGGGGACCGGACCCCCTACGAGCAGTACTTC
TRBV7-3,.,TRBJ2-3,TRBD2,CASSLSGGATDTQYF,TGTGCCAGCAGCTTAAGCGGGGGAGCCACAGATACGCAGTATTTT
TRBV12-3/TRBV12-4,.,TRBJ2-3,.,CASSFSTTDTQYF,TGTGCCAGCAGTTTTTCGACAACAGATACGCAGTATTTT
TRBV2,.,TRBJ2-3,TRBD2,CASRQRSSGGLSTDTQYF,TGTGCCAGCAGACAGAGGAGTAGCGGGGGACTCAGCACAGATACGCAGTATTTT
TRBV18,few,TRBJ2-7,.,CASSLGRGDEQYF,TGTGCCAGCTCCCTCGGCAGGGGTGACGAGCAGTACTTC
TRBV11-2,.,TRBJ1-4,.,CASSTREVYDEKLFF,TGTGCCAGCAGCACCAGGGAGGTGTACGATGAAAAACTGTTTTTT
TRBV6-5,.,TRBJ1-1,.,CASSYGGLSEAFF,TGTGCCAGCAGTTACGGTGGACTTTCGGAAGCTTTCTTT
TRBV19,.,TRBJ1-5,.,CASSMGGAGNQPQHF,TGTGCCAGTAGTATGGGGGGGGCGGGCAATCAGCCCCAGCATTTT
TRBV6-5,.,TRBJ1-1,.,CASSLRQAAVTEAFF,TGTGCCAGCAGTCTCAGACAGGCGGCTGTCACTGAAGCTTTCTTT
TRBV7-8,.,TRBJ1-2,.,CASSLVGGLNNYGYTF,TGTGCCAGCAGCTTAGTCGGAGGGTTGAATAACTATGGCTACACCTTC
TRBV4-2,.,TRBJ1-5,TRBD1,CASSQGGQGSHQPQHF,TGTGCCAGCAGCCAAGGGGGACAGGGCTCACATCAGCCCCAGCATTTT
TRBV5-8,.,TRBJ2-3,TRBD2,CANSIGLAETDTQYF,TGTGCCAATTCGATCGGACTAGCGGAAACAGATACGCAGTATTTT
TRBV24-1,few,TRBJ1-1,.,CATVGANAEAFF,TGTGCCACCGTAGGGGCGAACGCTGAAGCTTTCTTT
TRBV5-6,.,TRBJ1-5,TRBD1,CASSFRDRGRNSNQPQHF,TGTGCCAGCAGCTTCCGGGACAGGGGGCGAAACAGCAATCAGCCCCAGCATTTT
TRBV9,.,TRBJ1-1,.,CASSPDPREGEAFF,TGTGCCAGCAGCCCAGACCCCAGGGAAGGCGAAGCTTTCTTT
TRBV6-6,.,TRBJ2-1,TRBD2,CASRHSGGSYNEQFF,TGTGCCAGCAGACACAGCGGGGGCTCCTACAATGAGCAGTTCTTC
TRBV30,.,TRBJ1-3,TRBD1,CASGTAGNTIYF,TGTGCCTCCGGGACAGCTGGAAACACCATATATTTT
TRBV7-8,.,TRBJ2-7,TRBD2,CASSEGLGTSGASSYEQYF,TGTGCCAGCAGCGAGGGGCTAGGAACTAGCGGGGCCAGCTCCTACGAGCAGTACTTC
TRBV27,.,TRBJ2-5,.,CASSLGRGKETQYF,TGTGCCAGCAGTTTAGGTCGCGGTAAAGAGACCCAGTACTTC
TRBV7-8,.,TRBJ1-5,.,CASSSLGGLNQPQHF,TGTGCCAGCAGCTCCCTGGGGGGTCTCAATCAGCCCCAGCATTTT
TRBV20-1,few,TRBJ2-1,TRBD2,CSASSMGGGSSYNEQFF,TGCAGTGCTAGTTCCATGGGGGGGGGTAGCTCCTACAATGAGCAGTTCTTC
TRBV24-1,.,TRBJ2-3,.,CATSDQQTPGGGDTQYF,TGTGCCACCAGTGACCAACAGACGCCCGGTGGGGGGGATACGCAGTATTTT
TRBV6-5,.,TRBJ2-7,.,CASSSPESYEQYF,TGTGCCAGCAGTTCCCCCGAGTCCTACGAGCAGTACTTC
TRBV27,.,TRBJ2-1,TRBD2,CASSSQSRGLAGGRREQFF,TGTGCCAGCAGTTCCCAAAGCCGCGGACTAGCGGGGGGGAGACGGGAGCAGTTCTTC
TRBV5-1,.,TRBJ2-3,.,CASSINSGADTQYF,TGCGCCAGCAGCATAAATTCAGGGGCAGATACGCAGTATTTT
TRBV18,.,TRBJ1-2,TRBD1,CASSRLPTGDYGYTF,TGTGCCAGCTCACGCCTCCCTACAGGGGACTATGGCTACACCTTC
TRBV5-1,.,TRBJ1-2,.,CASSYYPAGGYGYTF,TGCGCCAGCAGCTATTACCCGGCGGGGGGTTATGGCTACACCTTC
TRBV30,.,TRBJ2-3,.,CAWSAGQYRSDTQYF,TGTGCCTGGAGCGCGGGACAGTATCGCTCAGATACGCAGTATTTT
TRBV6-5,.,TRBJ1-1,.,CASSYGGRYTEAFF,TGTGCCAGCAGTTACGGGGGGAGGTACACTGAAGCTTTCTTT
TRBV19,.,TRBJ1-2,.,CASRTPRHLSYGYTF,TGTGCCAGCCGCACCCCTCGACACCTCTCCTATGGCTACACCTTC